This T cell receptor (beta chain) was obtained from a study of shared clonotypes between healthy human individuals. Notes on the study in general: The low donor count limited represented genetic and exposure-history diversity.

Germline V gene lookup returns CDR1 SNHLY and CDR2 FYNNEI. V was clipped by 4 bases and J by 2 bases, with 4 bases between them. The CDR3 covers 12 residues. With respect to this clone: As yet, its antigen is unknown.

The sorted-subset replicate PCRs were given 200 ng DNA, which is around 29,000 T cell genomes. TCRdb keeps only in-frame clones here, not all; method: immunoSEQ multiplex PCR. The sample holds around 980,000 clones, approximately 80% seen once. J is TRBJ2-3 and V is TRBV2; the D is unclear. The sequencing input was memory CD4+ T cells from PBMCs. Subset reported: CD45RA-negative fraction. This TCR was sampled from a man aged 18 to 29 in good health. Some clones in this sample may be carry-over from other donors' samples. CDR3 loop: CASSVNTDTQYF. CDR3 nucleotide sequence: TGTGCCAGCAGTGTTAACACAGATACGCAGTATTTT.